A single T cell receptor beta chain is shown here with its context. Its antigen is currently unknown. The data originate from a study of T cells expressing NK-cell markers. TCRdb re-called the 5' RACE reads and gives one entry per CDR3 protein, without DNA. Its clone listing holds some 340,000 distinct CDR3 sequences. The germline gives CDR1 MNHNS, CDR2 SASEGT. This CDR3 spans 14 amino acids. Study-level results: Where several donors were concerned, these clonotypes also led the CD3+CD56-NKG2C+ fraction.

The clonotype originates from a man between 18 and 69 years old in good health. Sequenced input: blood T cells: a sorted CD56 or NKG2C T cell subset, CD4+ or CD8+ T cells, or bulk PBMC T cells (not recorded which). The J gene is TRBJ1-2, the V gene TRBV6-1; TCRdb lists TRBD1, though no DNA is available to test this call. The CDR3 region is CASSEGTGLTGYTF.